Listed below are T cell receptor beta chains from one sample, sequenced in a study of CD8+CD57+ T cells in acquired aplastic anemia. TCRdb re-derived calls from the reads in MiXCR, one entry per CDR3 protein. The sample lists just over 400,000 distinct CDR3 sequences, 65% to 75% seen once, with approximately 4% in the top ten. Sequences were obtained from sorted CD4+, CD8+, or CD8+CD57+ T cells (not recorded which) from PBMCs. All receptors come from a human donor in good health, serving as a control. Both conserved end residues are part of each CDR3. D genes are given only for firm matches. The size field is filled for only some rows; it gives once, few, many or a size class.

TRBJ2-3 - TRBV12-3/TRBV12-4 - CASMRFGTGEGVTQYF TGTGCCAGCATGAGATTCGGGACGGGGGAAGGTGTTACGCAGTATTTT
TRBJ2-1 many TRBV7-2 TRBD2 CASTRSGGPNNEQFF TGTGCCAGCACCCGAAGCGGGGGGCCGAACAATGAGCAGTTCTTC
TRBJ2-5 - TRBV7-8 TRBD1 CASSRGQARETQYF TGTGCCAGCAGTCGGGGACAGGCACGGGAGACCCAGTACTTC
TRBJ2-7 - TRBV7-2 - CASSVAQSGGYEQYF TGTGCCAGCAGCGTCGCGCAGTCTGGGGGTTACGAGCAGTACTTC
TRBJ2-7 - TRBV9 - CASSVGTVGNQPQQYF TGTGCCAGCAGCGTAGGGACAGTGGGCAATCAGCCCCAGCAGTACTTC
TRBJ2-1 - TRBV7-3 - CASSPTRPTCPSYNEQFF TGTGCCAGCAGCCCAACCCGACCAACCTGCCCCTCCTACAATGAGCAGTTCTTC
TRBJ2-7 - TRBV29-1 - CSVEDDFSYEQYF TGCAGCGTTGAAGATGACTTCTCCTACGAGCAGTACTTC
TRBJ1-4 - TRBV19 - CASSISPLGRGSTTNEKLFF TGTGCCAGTAGTATAAGCCCCCTAGGTAGAGGAAGTACAACTAATGAAAAACTGTTTTTT
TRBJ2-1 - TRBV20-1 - CSARDPQVNEQFF TGCAGTGCTAGAGATCCACAGGTCAATGAGCAGTTCTTC
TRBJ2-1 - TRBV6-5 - CASSYRGEQFF TGTGCCAGCAGTTACAGGGGTGAGCAGTTCTTC
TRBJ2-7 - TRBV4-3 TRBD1 CVSGLEGGASYEQYF TGCGTGAGTGGCTTAGAAGGGGGCGCGTCCTACGAGCAGTACTTC
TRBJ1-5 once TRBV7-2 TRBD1 CASGDRAQHF TGTGCCAGCGGCGACAGGGCCCAGCATTTT
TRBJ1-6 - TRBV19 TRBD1 CATTPAIANTGEHF TGTGCCACCACCCCCGCGATCGCGAACACAGGGGAGCACTTT
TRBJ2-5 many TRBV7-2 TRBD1 CASSLEQGDNQETQYF TGTGCCAGCAGCTTAGAGCAGGGGGATAACCAAGAGACCCAGTACTTC
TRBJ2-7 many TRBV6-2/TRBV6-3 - CASTSGGPAYEQYF TGTGCCAGCACCTCTGGCGGTCCGGCCTACGAGCAGTACTTC
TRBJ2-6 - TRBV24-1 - CATSDLQGTGTGANVLTF TGTGCCACCAGTGACCTCCAGGGGACGGGGACTGGGGCCAACGTCCTGACTTTC
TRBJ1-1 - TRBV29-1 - CSVPHDRRTKAFF TGCAGCGTCCCCCACGACAGGAGAACTAAAGCTTTCTTT
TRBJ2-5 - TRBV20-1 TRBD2 CSAPVAGGRQETQYF TGCAGTGCTCCCGTAGCGGGGGGGCGGCAAGAGACCCAGTACTTC